The sequence of this T cell receptor beta chain was determined in a study of relationships among human T cell subsets. CD8+ T cells were isolated by anti-CD4 multisort bead depletion, then anti-CD8 bead selection. Semiquantitative ARM-PCR amplified T cell receptor alpha and beta CDR3 regions from mRNA. In ARM-PCR, communal superprimers followed tagged nested gene-specific primers for exponential amplification. TCRdb used MiXCR to reprocess the multiplex PCR reads, holding one entry per CDR3 protein. The sample has fewer than 5,500 distinct CDR3 sequences, roughly 69% seen once. The TCR originated in a man aged 40-49 years in good health. Sequencing was performed on CD8+ T cells sorted from blood.

The CDR3 DNA reads TGTGCCAGCAGTTACTTCTGGGACCAGTACTTC. Protein product: CASSYFWDQYF. The rearrangement uses TRBV6-2 or TRBV6-3 and TRBJ2-5; D unresolved. This CDR3 comprises 11 residues. Trimming pared 1 base from V and 10 bases from J, leaving 7 bases between. Germline V CDR1 and CDR2: MNHEY, SVGEGT.